This T cell receptor beta chain was identified in a study of shared clonotypes between healthy human individuals. Study-wide results and caveats: Sharing across a handful of donors was seen in around 5% of naive CD4 clonotypes. Compared with clonotypes that all four donors shared, non-shared clonotypes had lower generation probabilities.

A word on this clone: Its specificity is not known.

Splitting of each subset's genomic DNA was done evenly across several immunoSEQ plates. TCRdb's table, derived via immunoSEQ multiplex PCR, lists solely in-frame clones and lacks some. The sample includes millions of clones, roughly 94% of them seen just once. HIV-negative, healthy adults without recent acute infections or vaccinations were the donors. The TCR sequence derives from a man aged 18-30 years in good health. Material for sequencing was naive CD4+ T cells sorted from blood. As for subset: CD45RA+ positively selected.

CDR3 amino acids: CASREGGGEKLFF. DNA of the CDR3: TGTGCCAGCAGGGAGGGCGGCGGTGAAAAACTGTTTTTT. The chain carries TRBV6-1 and TRBJ1-4; D uncertain. There are 13 residues in the CDR3. CDR1 and CDR2 (germline): MNHNS, SASEGT. V was cut by 6 bases and J by 7 bases, with 12 bases left in between.